The next 2 T cell receptor beta chains were all read from a single sample in a study of PD-1 blockade in classical Hodgkin lymphoma. In every patient, relapse followed autologous stem cell transplantation, while exposure to brentuximab vedotin differed. Assay: immunoSEQ multiplex PCR; the TCRdb copy retains only in-frame clones and omits some. In the table there are about 100,000 clones, over 70% of which are singletons. The source material was peripheral blood mononuclear cells (PBMCs), sampled at baseline. The receptors derive from a human donor with classical Hodgkin lymphoma.

The gene calls are TRBV18 and TRBJ2-7; 9 nucleotides match TRBD2. V lost 3 bases and J lost 2; bases outside the gene matches: 8. Germline V gene data show CDR1 as KGHSH and CDR2 as LQKENI. The CDR3 extends over 16 amino acids. This chain's CDR3 is CASSPPQAGGPYEQYF. The CDR3, as DNA: TGTGCCAGCTCACCCCCCCAGGCGGGAGGGCCCTACGAGCAGTACTTC.

CDR3 DNA sequence: TGTGCCAGTAGTACTCTGCAATCTAGGTACAATGAGCAGTTCTTC. Protein sequence: CASSTLQSRYNEQFF. V and J are TRBV19 and TRBJ2-1, with no clear D. Germline V gene data show CDR1 as LNHDA and CDR2 as SQIVND (reference sequence). V lost 4 bases, J lost 4 bases, and 14 bases lay in between. This CDR3 is built from 15 residues.